Listed below are T cell receptor beta chains from one sample, sequenced in a study of control samples from healthy donors and cancer patients. TCRdb's table, derived via immunoSEQ multiplex PCR, lists solely in-frame clones and lacks some. The top ten clones hold around 17% of a sample with over 100,000 clones, approximately 90% of them seen once. The sample taken for sequencing was blood. The receptors were sampled from a woman aged 50 to 60 in good health. Both conserved end residues are part of each CDR3. D genes are given only for firm matches. Only part of the rows carry a size: once, few, many, or a class if the clone is expanded.

J | size | D | V | CDR3 | DNA
TRBJ2-1 | . | TRBD2 | TRBV4-3 | CASSQDWASGRSNEQFF | TGCGCCAGCAGCCAAGATTGGGCTAGCGGGAGATCGAATGAGCAGTTCTTC
TRBJ2-5 | . | . | TRBV27 | CASSFQGPETQYF | TGTGCCAGCAGTTTTCAGGGGCCCGAGACCCAGTACTTC
TRBJ1-3 | . | . | TRBV4-3 | CASSGRKAGQIGPSGNTIYF | TGCGCCAGCAGTGGGAGAAAGGCTGGACAGATTGGACCCTCTGGAAACACCATATATTTT
TRBJ1-5 | . | . | TRBV6-5 | CASSYSQNQPQHF | TGTGCCAGCAGTTACAGCCAGAATCAGCCCCAGCATTTT
TRBJ1-1 | . | TRBD1 | TRBV7-6 | CASSLAYRGGQDEAFF | TGTGCCAGCAGCTTAGCGTACAGGGGGGGGCAGGATGAAGCTTTCTTT
TRBJ1-6 | few | . | TRBV2 | CASRDIVGAYNSPLHF | TGTGCCAGCAGAGATATAGTCGGAGCTTATAATTCACCCCTCCACTTT
TRBJ1-1 | once | . | TRBV6-5 | CASRIRVNTEAFF | TGTGCCAGCAGGATAAGGGTAAACACTGAAGCTTTCTTT
TRBJ2-7 | . | TRBD1 | TRBV2 | CASSIGTGDYEQYF | TGTGCCAGCAGTATCGGGACAGGAGACTACGAGCAGTACTTC
TRBJ2-2 | . | . | TRBV6-2/TRBV6-3 | CASSSIGTGLAGNTGELFF | TGTGCCAGCAGCTCCATCGGGACAGGTCTAGCGGGCAACACCGGGGAGCTGTTTTTT
TRBJ2-3 | once | . | TRBV2 | CASLGDTDTQYF | TGTGCCAGCCTCGGGGACACAGATACGCAGTATTTT
TRBJ2-2 | . | . | TRBV6-5 | CASSRLGANTGELFF | TGTGCCAGCAGCCGGTTGGGGGCGAACACCGGGGAGCTGTTTTTT
TRBJ1-5 | . | . | TRBV9 | CASSVGTSNQPQHF | TGTGCCAGCAGCGTAGGCACGAGCAATCAGCCCCAGCATTTT
TRBJ1-1 | . | . | TRBV7-3 | CASSSSTETEAFF | TGTGCCAGCAGCTCGTCCACAGAGACTGAAGCTTTCTTT
TRBJ1-5 | . | TRBD1 | TRBV11-2 | CASSSDRGRQPQHF | TGTGCCAGCAGTTCGGACAGGGGAAGGCAGCCCCAGCATTTT
TRBJ1-1 | . | . | TRBV5-1 | CASSSAPMNTEAFF | TGCGCCAGCAGTTCAGCACCGATGAACACTGAAGCTTTCTTT
TRBJ2-4 | once | . | TRBV7-8 | CASSFTVSLAKNIQYF | TGTGCCAGCAGCTTTACGGTATCTCTAGCCAAAAACATTCAGTACTTC
TRBJ1-1 | . | . | TRBV29-1 | CSVLDIDTEAFF | TGCAGCGTTTTGGATATAGACACTGAAGCTTTCTTT
TRBJ2-1 | . | . | TRBV27 | CASSFEPVGEQFF | TGTGCCAGCAGTTTCGAACCTGTCGGGGAGCAGTTCTTC
TRBJ2-5 | . | TRBD1 | TRBV4-3 | CASSQIGQGRETQYF | TGCGCCAGCAGCCAAATCGGACAGGGGAGGGAGACCCAGTACTTC
TRBJ1-1 | . | . | TRBV10-3 | CAISESPSTEAFF | TGTGCCATCAGTGAGTCACCGTCGACTGAAGCTTTCTTT
TRBJ2-4 | once | . | TRBV19 | CASSKAGARGAKNIQYF | TGTGCCAGTAGTAAGGCAGGCGCCCGGGGAGCCAAAAACATTCAGTACTTC